This T cell receptor (beta chain) comes out of a study of shared clonotypes between healthy human individuals. The genomic DNA of each subset was split evenly across several immunoSEQ plates. Profiling relied on immunoSEQ multiplex PCR, and the TCRdb table lists in-frame clones only, not all of them. The sample yields approximately 2.3 million clones, 90% to 95% seen once. V gave up 5 bases and J gave up 15 bases; unmatched junction bases: 8. CDR1 KGHSH and CDR2 LQKENI come from the germline V gene. The CDR3 extends over 13 amino acids. The specimen was naive CD4+ T cells from PBMCs. Subset of the sample: CD45RA+ positively selected. The TCR sequence derives from a man aged 18 to 35 in good health. Some clones in this sample may be carry-over from other donors' samples. The chain is built from TRBV18 and TRBJ2-1; the match to TRBD2 covers 12 bases. In DNA, the CDR3 is TGTGCCAGCTCAGTGAGACTAGCGGGAGACGTGTTCTTC. It yields the protein CASSVRLAGDVFF.